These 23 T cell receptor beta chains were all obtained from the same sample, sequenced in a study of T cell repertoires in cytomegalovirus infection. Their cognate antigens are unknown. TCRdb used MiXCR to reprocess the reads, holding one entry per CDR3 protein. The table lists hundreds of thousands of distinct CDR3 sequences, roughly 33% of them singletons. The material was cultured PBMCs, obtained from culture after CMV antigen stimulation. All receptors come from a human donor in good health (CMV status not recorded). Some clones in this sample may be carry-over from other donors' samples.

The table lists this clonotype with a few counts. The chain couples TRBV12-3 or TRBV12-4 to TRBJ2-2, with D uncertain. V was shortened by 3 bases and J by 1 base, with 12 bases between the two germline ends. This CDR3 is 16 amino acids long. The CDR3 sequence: CASSFLRTGNTGELFF. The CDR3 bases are TGTGCCAGCAGTTTCTTACGGACGGGGAACACCGGGGAGCTGTTTTTT.

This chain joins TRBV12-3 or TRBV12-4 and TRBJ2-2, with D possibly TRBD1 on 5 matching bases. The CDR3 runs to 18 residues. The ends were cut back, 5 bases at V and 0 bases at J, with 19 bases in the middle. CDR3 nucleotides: TGTGCCAGCAGTCTTTCCGGGTGGGTAGGGGCGAACACCGGGGAGCTGTTTTTT. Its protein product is CASSLSGWVGANTGELFF.

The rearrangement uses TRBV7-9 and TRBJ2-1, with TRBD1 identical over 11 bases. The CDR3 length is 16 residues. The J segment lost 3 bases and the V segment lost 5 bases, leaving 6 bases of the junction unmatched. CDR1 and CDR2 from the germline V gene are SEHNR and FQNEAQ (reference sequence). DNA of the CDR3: TGTGCCAGCAGCCCTCCGGGACAGGGGGTCTACAATGAGCAGTTCTTC. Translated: CASSPPGQGVYNEQFF.

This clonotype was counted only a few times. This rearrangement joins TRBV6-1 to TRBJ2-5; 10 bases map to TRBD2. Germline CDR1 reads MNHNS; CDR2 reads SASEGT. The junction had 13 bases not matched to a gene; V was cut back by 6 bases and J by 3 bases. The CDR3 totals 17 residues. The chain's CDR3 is CASSLRAAGGPKETQYF. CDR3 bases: TGTGCCAGCAGCTTAAGAGCAGCGGGAGGGCCGAAAGAGACCCAGTACTTC.

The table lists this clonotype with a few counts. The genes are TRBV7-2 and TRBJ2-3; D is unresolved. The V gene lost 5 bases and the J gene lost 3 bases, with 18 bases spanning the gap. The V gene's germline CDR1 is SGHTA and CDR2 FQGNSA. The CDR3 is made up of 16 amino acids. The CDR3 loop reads CASSLAGSYATDTQYF. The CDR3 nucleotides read TGTGCCAGCAGCCTCGCCGGGTCGTACGCGACAGATACGCAGTATTTT. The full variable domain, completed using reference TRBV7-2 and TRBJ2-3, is GAGVSQSPSNKVTEKGKDVELRCDPISGHTALYWYRQSLGQGLEFLIYFQGNSAPDKSGLPSDRFSAERTGGSVSTLTIQRTQQEDSAVYLCASSLAGSYATDTQYFGPGTRLTVL.

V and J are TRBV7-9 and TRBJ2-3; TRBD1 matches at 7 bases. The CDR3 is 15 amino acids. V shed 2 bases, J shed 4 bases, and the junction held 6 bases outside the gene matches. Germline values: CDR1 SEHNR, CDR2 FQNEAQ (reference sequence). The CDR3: CASSLSRGLADTQYF. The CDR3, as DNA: TGTGCCAGCAGCTTAAGCAGGGGGTTGGCAGATACGCAGTATTTT. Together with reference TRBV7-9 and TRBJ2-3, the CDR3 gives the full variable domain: DTGVSQNPRHKITKRGQNVTFRCDPISEHNRLYWYRQTLGQGPEFLTYFQNEAQLEKSRLLSDRFSAERPKGSFSTLEIQRTEQGDSAMYLCASSLSRGLADTQYFGPGTRLTVL.

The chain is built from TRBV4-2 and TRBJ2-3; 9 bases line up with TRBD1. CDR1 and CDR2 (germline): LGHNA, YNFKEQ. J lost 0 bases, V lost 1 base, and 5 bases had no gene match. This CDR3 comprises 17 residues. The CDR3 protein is CASSQGVDRGSTDTQYF. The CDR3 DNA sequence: TGTGCCAGCAGCCAAGGGGTCGACAGGGGGAGCACAGATACGCAGTATTTT.

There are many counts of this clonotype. The CDR3 sequence: CASSLGELAGAGDTQYF. As DNA, the CDR3 is TGTGCCAGCAGCTTGGGCGAACTAGCGGGGGCAGGAGATACGCAGTATTTT. J is TRBJ2-3 and V is TRBV7-8; 11 bases are a match to TRBD2. Germline lookup yields CDR1 SGHVS and CDR2 FQNEAQ. This CDR3 has 17 amino acids. V shed 3 bases, J shed 5 bases, and the junction held 10 bases outside the gene matches.

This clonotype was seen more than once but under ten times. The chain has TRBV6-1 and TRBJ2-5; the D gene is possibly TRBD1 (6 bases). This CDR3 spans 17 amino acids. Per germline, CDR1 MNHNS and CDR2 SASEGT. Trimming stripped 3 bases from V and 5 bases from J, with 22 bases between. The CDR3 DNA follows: TGTGCCAGCAGTGAGACAGGACGAACCGTACGTTTTGAGACCCAGTACTTC. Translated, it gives CASSETGRTVRFETQYF.

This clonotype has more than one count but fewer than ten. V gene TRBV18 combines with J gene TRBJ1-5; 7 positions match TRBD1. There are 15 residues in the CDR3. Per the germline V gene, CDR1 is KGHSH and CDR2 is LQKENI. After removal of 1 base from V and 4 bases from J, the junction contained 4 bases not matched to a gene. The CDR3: CASSPLQGINQPQHF. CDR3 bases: TGTGCCAGCTCACCACTACAGGGGATTAATCAGCCCCAGCATTTT.

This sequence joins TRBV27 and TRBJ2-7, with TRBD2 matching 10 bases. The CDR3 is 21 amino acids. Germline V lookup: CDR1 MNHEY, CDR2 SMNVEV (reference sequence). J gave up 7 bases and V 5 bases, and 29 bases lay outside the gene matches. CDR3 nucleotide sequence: TGTGCCAGCAGTCCTAGCGGGAGAATCCCGCTAACCTTTTCGAGGCCGTATGAGCAGTACTTC. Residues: CASSPSGRIPLTFSRPYEQYF.

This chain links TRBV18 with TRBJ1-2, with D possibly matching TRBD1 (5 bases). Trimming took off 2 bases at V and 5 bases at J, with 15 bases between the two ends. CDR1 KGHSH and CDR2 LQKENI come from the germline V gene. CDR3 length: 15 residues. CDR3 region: CASSPIRGKRYGYTF. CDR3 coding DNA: TGTGCCAGCTCACCAATAAGGGGCAAAAGATATGGCTACACCTTC.

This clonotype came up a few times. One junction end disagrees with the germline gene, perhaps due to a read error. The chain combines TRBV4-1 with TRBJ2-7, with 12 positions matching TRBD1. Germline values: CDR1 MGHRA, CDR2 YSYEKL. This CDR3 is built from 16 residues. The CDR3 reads CASSQTGTGGSNEQYF. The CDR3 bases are TGCGCCAGCAGCCAAACCGGGACAGGGGGCTCCAACGAGCAGTACTTC.

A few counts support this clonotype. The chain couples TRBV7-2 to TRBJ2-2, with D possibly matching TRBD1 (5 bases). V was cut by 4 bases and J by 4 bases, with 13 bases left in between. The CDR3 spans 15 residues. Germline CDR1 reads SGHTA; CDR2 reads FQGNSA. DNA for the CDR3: TGTGCCAGCAGCTCGAGACAGAAACTCACCGGGGAGCTGTTTTTT. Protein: CASSSRQKLTGELFF.

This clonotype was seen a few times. CDR3 coding DNA: TGTGCCAGCAGCTCCAGGGCCTACACTGAAGCTTTCTTT. This sequence encodes CASSSRAYTEAFF. The J gene is TRBJ1-1, the V gene TRBV12-3 or TRBV12-4; TRBD1 might be the D (5 bases). The germline V and J ends were trimmed by 6 bases and 3 bases, with 11 bases remaining between them. The CDR3 covers 13 residues.

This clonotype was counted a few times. CDR3 region: CASSLFFENEQFF. In nucleotides, the CDR3 is TGTGCCAGCAGCTTATTCTTTGAAAATGAGCAGTTCTTC. The genes are TRBV11-3 and TRBJ2-1; D ambiguous. The CDR3 is 13 residues long. Trimming removed 2 bases from V and 7 bases from J, with 9 bases in between. Germline V gene lookup returns CDR1 SGHNT and CDR2 YENEEA.

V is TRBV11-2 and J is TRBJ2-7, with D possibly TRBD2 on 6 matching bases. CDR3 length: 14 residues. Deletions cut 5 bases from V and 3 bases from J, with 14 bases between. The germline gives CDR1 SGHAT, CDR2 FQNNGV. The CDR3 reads CASSPWRARYEQYF. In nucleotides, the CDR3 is TGTGCCAGCAGCCCGTGGAGGGCCCGCTACGAGCAGTACTTC.

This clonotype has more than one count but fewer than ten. The CDR3 nucleotides read TGTGCCAGCAGTGGGGTGACCAAGAACACTGAAGCTTTCTTT. It specifies CASSGVTKNTEAFF. The chain joins TRBV2 to TRBJ1-1; no firm D call. The CDR3 spans 14 residues. Trimming cost V 4 bases and J 1 base, with 10 bases left between them. Germline CDR1 is SNHLY and CDR2 is FYNNEI.

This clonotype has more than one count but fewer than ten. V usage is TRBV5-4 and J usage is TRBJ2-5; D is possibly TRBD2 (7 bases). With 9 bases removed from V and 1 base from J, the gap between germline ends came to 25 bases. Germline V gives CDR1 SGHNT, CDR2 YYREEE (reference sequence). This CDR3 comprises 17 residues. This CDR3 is CAIPISPAGASQETQYF. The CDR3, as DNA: TGTGCCATCCCTATCTCCCCGGCGGGGGCGAGCCAAGAGACCCAGTACTTC.

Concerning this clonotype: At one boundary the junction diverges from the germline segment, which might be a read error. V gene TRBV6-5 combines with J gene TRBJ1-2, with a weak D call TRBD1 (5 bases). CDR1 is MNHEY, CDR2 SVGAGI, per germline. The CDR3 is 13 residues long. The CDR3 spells CATSYSDSYGYTF. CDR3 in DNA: TGTGCCACCAGTTACTCTGACAGCTATGGCTACACCTTC.

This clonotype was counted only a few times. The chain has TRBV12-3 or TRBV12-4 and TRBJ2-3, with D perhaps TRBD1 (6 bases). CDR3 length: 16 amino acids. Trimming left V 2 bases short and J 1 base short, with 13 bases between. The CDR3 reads CASSLRQVVGTDTQYF. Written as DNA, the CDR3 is TGTGCCAGCAGTTTACGACAGGTAGTCGGCACAGATACGCAGTATTTT.

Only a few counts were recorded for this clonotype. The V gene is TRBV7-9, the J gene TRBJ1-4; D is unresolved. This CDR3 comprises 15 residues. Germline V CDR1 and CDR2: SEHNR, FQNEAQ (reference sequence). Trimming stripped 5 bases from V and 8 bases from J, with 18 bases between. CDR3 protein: CASSPIYSEGEKLFF. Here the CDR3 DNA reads TGTGCCAGCAGCCCAATCTACTCCGAGGGAGAAAAACTGTTTTTT.

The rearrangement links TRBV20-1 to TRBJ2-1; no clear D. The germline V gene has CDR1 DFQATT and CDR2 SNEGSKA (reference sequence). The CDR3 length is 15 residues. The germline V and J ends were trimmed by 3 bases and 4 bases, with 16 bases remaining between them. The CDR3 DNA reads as TGCAGTGCTAGCGCCCCTCGGTCTTGGTACAATGAGCAGTTCTTC. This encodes CSASAPRSWYNEQFF.